These 23 T cell receptor beta chains originate from one sample sequenced in a study of OX40 agonist ivuxolimab in advanced cancers. Clones were sequenced by immunoSEQ multiplex PCR, and TCRdb holds only the in-frame ones, with some missing. The sample carries roughly 90,000 clones, just over 90% recorded once. This material consisted of CD4+ or CD8+ T cells sorted from blood, taken in a trial of the OX40 agonist ivuxolimab. These receptors came from an adult with an advanced solid tumor such as melanoma, head and neck, liver or kidney cancer.

The genes are TRBV6-5 and TRBJ2-7; weak D call: TRBD1 (6 bases). V was shortened by 4 bases and J by 3 bases, with 10 bases between the two germline ends. The CDR3 consists of 13 residues. The V gene's germline CDR1 is MNHEY and CDR2 SVGAGI. CDR3 sequence: CASSSKDSYEQYF. The CDR3 coding sequence is TGTGCCAGCAGTTCGAAGGACAGCTACGAGCAGTACTTC.

This clone was seen a handful of times. This rearrangement joins TRBV20-1 to TRBJ1-1; D gene ambiguous. Germline assignment: CDR1 DFQATT and CDR2 SNEGSKA (reference sequence). The germline V and J ends were trimmed by 3 bases and 7 bases, with 9 bases remaining between them. This CDR3 region has 11 residues. CDR3 DNA sequence: TGCAGTGCTAGGTCCGCGGGTGAAGCTTTCTTT. This gives the protein CSARSAGEAFF.

The rearrangement joins TRBV6-5 to TRBJ1-2; 9 bases are shared with TRBD1. The CDR3 is made up of 15 amino acids. The V and J ends lost 8 bases and 1 base, in that order; junction bases with no gene match: 8. Germline CDR1 MNHEY, CDR2 SVGAGI. The CDR3 loop reads CASRTTTGGNYGYTF. The CDR3 bases are TGTGCCAGCCGAACTACGACAGGGGGTAACTATGGCTACACCTTC.

The CDR3 bases are TGTGCCAGCAGTTGGTGGCCGGTGACAGGGGCCTACGAGCAGTACTTC. Its protein is CASSWWPVTGAYEQYF. This chain joins TRBV27 and TRBJ2-7; 8 positions match TRBD1. The CDR3 covers 16 residues. Germline CDR1 reads MNHEY; CDR2 reads SMNVEV (reference sequence). The V and J ends lost 4 bases and 2 bases, in that order; junction bases with no gene match: 10.

The chain recombines TRBV21-1 with TRBJ2-1; the listed D gene, TRBD2, was not tested against the DNA. TRBV21-1 corresponds to a pseudogene. The CDR3 has 17 amino acids. The CDR3 is CASSKALREGSYNEQFF. CDR3 nucleotides: TGTGCCAGCAGCAAAGCGCTGCGGGAGGGCTCCTACAATGAGCAGTTCTTC.

The CDR3 sequence is CASSTIAGPYEQYF. CDR3 nucleotides: TGTGCCAGCAGCACCATAGCGGGTCCCTACGAGCAGTACTTC. The chain is built from TRBV7-9 and TRBJ2-7; TRBD2 aligns across 7 bases. The CDR3 sequence is 14 residues long. Per germline, CDR1 SEHNR and CDR2 FQNEAQ (reference sequence). V was clipped by 5 bases and J by 2 bases; unmatched bases: 6.

V is TRBV7-8 and J is TRBJ2-5, with TRBD2 identical over 9 bases. The CDR3 has 17 amino acids. Germline V gives CDR1 SGHVS, CDR2 FQNEAQ. V lost 3 bases and J lost 2; bases outside the gene matches: 10. CDR3 sequence: CASSFEVTSGVQETQYF. As DNA, the CDR3 is TGTGCCAGCAGCTTTGAGGTGACTAGCGGAGTGCAAGAGACCCAGTACTTC.

The chain couples TRBV5-1 to TRBJ2-7; possible D gene TRBD1, 6 bases. Per the germline V gene, CDR1 is SGHRS and CDR2 is YFSETQ. The CDR3 is made up of 17 amino acids. V gave up 0 bases and J gave up 2 bases, with 18 bases separating them. The CDR3 loop reads CASSLAVGQQTPYEQYF. The CDR3 nucleotides are TGCGCCAGCAGCTTGGCCGTCGGACAGCAGACTCCCTACGAGCAGTACTTC.

This rearrangement joins TRBV18 to TRBJ1-1, with D maybe TRBD1 (5 bases). This CDR3 is built from 14 residues. Germline CDR1 is KGHSH and CDR2 is LQKENI. V lost 6 bases and J 0 bases, leaving 11 bases between the germline ends. The CDR3 DNA reads TGTGCCAGCTCTCACGGGACGGTGAACACTGAAGCTTTCTTT. Translated, it gives CASSHGTVNTEAFF.

This clone was counted a single time. The chain joins TRBV6-5 to TRBJ2-7; D gene ambiguous. V was shortened by 0 bases and J by 3 bases, with 9 bases between the two germline ends. CDR1 is MNHEY, CDR2 SVGAGI, per germline. The CDR3 has 14 residues. As DNA, the CDR3 is TGTGCCAGCAGTTACTCCTATGGGGACTACGAGCAGTACTTC. Its protein product is CASSYSYGDYEQYF.

The genes are TRBV6-5 and TRBJ2-7, with TRBD1 as a possible D gene (5 bases). The CDR3 loop spans 14 amino acids. V lost 2 bases, J lost 1 base, and 9 bases lay in between. Germline V gene lookup returns CDR1 MNHEY and CDR2 SVGAGI. The CDR3 sequence is CASSYNRQSYEQYF. The DNA for the CDR3 is TGTGCCAGCAGTTACAACAGACAGTCCTACGAGCAGTACTTC.

The chain has TRBV27 and TRBJ1-1, with no clear D. CDR1 MNHEY and CDR2 SMNVEV come from the germline V gene (reference sequence). Deletions cut 6 bases from V and 1 base from J, with 9 bases between. The CDR3 runs 13 residues. The CDR3 sequence: CASSHNRNTEAFF. The DNA for the CDR3 is TGTGCCAGCAGCCACAACCGGAACACTGAAGCTTTCTTT.

The chain employs TRBV15 and TRBJ1-4; TRBD1 matches 8 bases. Germline-derived CDR1 and CDR2 are LNHNV and YYDKDF (reference sequence). This CDR3 has 13 amino acids. V lost 1 base to trimming and J lost 10 bases; unmatched junction nucleotides: 2. DNA of the CDR3: TGTGCCACCAGCAGAGCAACAGGGGGAAAACTGTTTTTT. Amino acid sequence: CATSRATGGKLFF. Full variable domain (missing parts from reference TRBV15 and TRBJ1-4): DAMVIQNPRYQVTQFGKPVTLSCSQTLNHNVMYWYQQKSSQAPKLLFHYYDKDFNNEADTPDNFQSRRPNTSFCFLDIRSPGLGDTAMYLCATSRATGGKLFFGSGTQLSVL.

The V call is TRBV28, the J call TRBJ1-4; the D gene is possibly TRBD1 (5 bases). Per the germline V gene, CDR1 is MDHEN and CDR2 is SYDVKM. This CDR3 is built from 15 residues. The V gene lost 2 bases and the J gene lost 10 bases, with 17 bases spanning the gap. The CDR3: CASSLIQDAGGKLFF. DNA of the CDR3: TGTGCCAGCAGTTTAATCCAGGACGCCGGGGGAAAACTGTTTTTT.

The chain has TRBV7-8 and TRBJ1-1; 10 bases fit TRBD1. Germline CDR1 SGHVS, CDR2 FQNEAQ. V lost 5 bases to trimming and J lost 5 bases; unmatched junction nucleotides: 5. The CDR3 is 14 amino acids. For the CDR3, the DNA is TGTGCCAGCAGCATCACGGACAGGGGGACTGAAGCTTTCTTT. Translating gives CASSITDRGTEAFF.

The chain couples TRBV5-1 to TRBJ2-7, with a weak D call TRBD1 (5 bases). V gave up 4 bases and J gave up 5 bases, with 19 bases separating them. The germline V gene has CDR1 SGHRS and CDR2 YFSETQ. The CDR3 consists of 15 residues. In nucleotides, the CDR3 is TGCGCCAGCAGCCCCGAAGGCAGGGCGAACCACGAGCAGTACTTC. It specifies CASSPEGRANHEQYF.

The chain couples TRBV5-1 to TRBJ1-3; 9 nucleotides align to TRBD1. Losses at the gene ends were 3 bases for V and 8 bases for J; bases not matched to a gene: 15. The length of the CDR3 is 17 residues. CDR1 and CDR2 (germline): SGHRS, YFSETQ. This CDR3 reads CASSWNGQGSSGDTIYF. In nucleotides, the CDR3 is TGCGCCAGCAGCTGGAACGGACAGGGGTCGTCGGGAGACACCATATATTTT. The full variable domain, with the rest looked up from reference TRBV5-1 and TRBJ1-3, is KAGVTQTPRYLIKTRGQQVTLSCSPISGHRSVSWYQQTPGQGLQFLFEYFSETQRNKGNFPGRFSGRQFSNSRSEMNVSTLELGDSALYLCASSWNGQGSSGDTIYFGEGSWLTVV.

The CDR3 sequence is CASSEGGPQHF. The DNA for the CDR3 is TGTGCCAGCAGTGAAGGAGGGCCCCAGCATTTT. The genes are TRBV2 and TRBJ1-5; D is unclear. CDR1 and CDR2 (germline): SNHLY, FYNNEI. Between the trimmed V and J ends, which lost 1 base and 9 bases, there was a span of 4 bases. CDR3 length: 11 residues. Full variable domain (remainder filled in from reference TRBV2 and TRBJ1-5): EPEVTQTPSHQVTQMGQEVILRCVPISNHLYFYWYRQILGQKVEFLVSFYNNEISEKSEIFDDQFSVERPDGSNFTLKIRSTKLEDSAMYFCASSEGGPQHFGDGTRLSIL.

J is TRBJ1-2 and V is TRBV6-5, with D unclear. Between the trimmed V and J ends, which lost 6 bases and 5 bases, there was a span of 13 bases. This CDR3 has 13 amino acids. Germline V gene lookup returns CDR1 MNHEY and CDR2 SVGAGI. The CDR3 is CASRSTTAYGYTF. DNA for the CDR3: TGTGCCAGCAGGTCGACAACCGCTTATGGCTACACCTTC.

CDR3 loop: CASSKQGAYQETQYF. CDR3 in DNA: TGTGCCAGCAGCAAACAGGGGGCGTACCAAGAGACCCAGTACTTC. The rearrangement uses TRBV5-8 and TRBJ2-5; 9 positions match TRBD1. CDR3 length: 15 amino acids. The ends lost 4 bases at V and 0 bases at J; junction bases unmatched: 4. Germline loops: CDR1 SGHTS, CDR2 YDEGEE.

The chain joins TRBV2 to TRBJ2-7; maybe TRBD1 (5 bases). CDR3 length equals 15 residues. Per germline, CDR1 SNHLY and CDR2 FYNNEI. V was cut by 2 bases and J by 2 bases, with 13 bases left in between. CDR3 amino acids: CASSENGQGPYEQYF. The CDR3, as DNA: TGTGCCAGCAGTGAAAATGGGCAGGGCCCCTACGAGCAGTACTTC.

V and J are TRBV15 and TRBJ2-7; 7 bases are shared with TRBD1. Germline assignment: CDR1 LNHNV and CDR2 YYDKDF (reference sequence). Trimming took 0 bases from V and 7 from J; bases not matched to a gene: 9. This CDR3 spans 15 amino acids. CDR3 amino acids: CATSRDRAGGREQYF. The DNA of the CDR3 is TGTGCCACCAGCAGAGATAGGGCAGGGGGTCGAGAGCAGTACTTC.

The chain carries TRBV28 and TRBJ2-6; D is possibly TRBD1 (5 bases). CDR3 length: 17 amino acids. The V gene lost 9 bases and the J gene lost 0 bases, with 18 bases spanning the gap. Germline V gives CDR1 MDHEN, CDR2 SYDVKM. The CDR3 nucleotides are TGTGCCAGTATGAGGCAGGGCTCCCTCTCTGGGGCCAACGTCCTGACTTTC. Its protein is CASMRQGSLSGANVLTF.